This is a list of T cell receptor beta chains from one sample in a study of vaccination effects on CD4 cells after COVID-19. Assay used: immunoSEQ multiplex PCR; TCRdb lists only in-frame clones, some missing. The table has approximately 19,000 clones, under 75% seen once. These receptors' antigens are unknown. Source: CD4+ T cells from PBMCs cultured with a peptide pool, taken before COVID-19 vaccination. These receptor sequences come from a human donor who had a prior SARS-CoV-2 infection. The CDR3 runs from the conserved cysteine through the conserved F or W. D genes are given only for firm matches. Clone size is stated in some rows and not others, as once, few, many or a class when expanded.

d_call	clone_size	v_call	j_call	cdr3_aa
.	few	TRBV4-1	TRBJ1-1	CASSQGLRRGSRQAFF
TRBD1	.	TRBV5-1	TRBJ2-2	CASSLGTGANTGELFF
.	.	TRBV3-1/TRBV3-2	TRBJ2-3	CASSQPGRGTDTQYF
.	once	TRBV19	TRBJ1-2	CASSILEAYGYTF
.	few	TRBV2	TRBJ1-2	CASSEVRGGYTF
.	.	TRBV21-1	TRBJ2-2	CASSKGRGLDTGELFF
.	few	TRBV4-1	TRBJ2-3	CASSQERPDTQYF
.	.	TRBV21-1	TRBJ1-6	CASSKGALESGDSYNSPLHF
.	few	TRBV27	TRBJ2-5	CASSRGVFQETQYF
.	few	TRBV6-4	TRBJ1-5	CASSGTPSSNQPQHF
.	few	TRBV12-3/TRBV12-4	TRBJ2-7	CASSLLPSGEQYF
.	.	TRBV4-2	TRBJ2-2	CASSREAGELFF
.	few	TRBV6-5	TRBJ2-7	CASSSRGERGQYF
.	.	TRBV5-1	TRBJ2-1	CASSLAAEQFF
.	.	TRBV30	TRBJ2-7	CAWSVGGSSYEQYF
.	.	TRBV5-6	TRBJ2-5	CASSLLPGRETQYF
.	.	TRBV29-1	TRBJ2-3	CSVDKSSTTQYF
TRBD2	.	TRBV5-4	TRBJ2-3	CASSTGGAQRDTQYF
TRBD2	few	TRBV4-3	TRBJ2-3	CASSRQTGTSGSDTQYF
.	.	TRBV10-3	TRBJ2-3	CAISEYVLAGGGTQYF
TRBD1	.	TRBV7-2	TRBJ1-2	CASSLSRGAGNSGYTF
.	few	TRBV3-1/TRBV3-2	TRBJ2-7	CASSQDDGANEQYF
TRBD1	.	TRBV7-2	TRBJ1-2	CASSLGQDYGYTF
.	.	TRBV18	TRBJ1-6	CASSPGPGGDSPLHF